The sequence of this TCR beta chain was determined in a study of molecular identifiers for immune sequencing clone quantification. Whole-study results and caveats: Shared barcodes on identical TCR molecules could underestimate the sizes of highly expanded clones.

As for this clonotype: The antigen is not known.

Source material for naive CD8 libraries was roughly 19,000 to 1,000,000 sorted cells, with 10%, 30% or 50% RNA. Sorting selected naive CD8 T cells with a CD8+CD4-CCR7+CD45RA+ phenotype. MiXCR, run by TCRdb on the PCR reads, gives a single entry per CDR3 protein. The sample holds some 590,000 distinct CDR3 sequences, less than 30% seen once. V was clipped by 1 base and J by 4 bases; unmatched bases: 4. This CDR3 contains 16 residues. CDR1 and CDR2 (germline): LGHNA, YSLEER. This sequence was found in a human donor in good health. Some libraries in this study had Jurkat cell RNA spiked in. Sequenced input: naive CD8+ T cells from blood, with Jurkat cell RNA spiked in. The subset was: FACS-sorted CD8+CD4-CCR7+CD45RA+ naive T cells. The chain is built from TRBV4-3 and TRBJ2-3; 11 bases are shared with TRBD1. The DNA of the CDR3 is TGCGCCAGCAGCCAAGGGACAGGGGGCGCGTCAGATACGCAGTATTTT. Protein product: CASSQGTGGASDTQYF.